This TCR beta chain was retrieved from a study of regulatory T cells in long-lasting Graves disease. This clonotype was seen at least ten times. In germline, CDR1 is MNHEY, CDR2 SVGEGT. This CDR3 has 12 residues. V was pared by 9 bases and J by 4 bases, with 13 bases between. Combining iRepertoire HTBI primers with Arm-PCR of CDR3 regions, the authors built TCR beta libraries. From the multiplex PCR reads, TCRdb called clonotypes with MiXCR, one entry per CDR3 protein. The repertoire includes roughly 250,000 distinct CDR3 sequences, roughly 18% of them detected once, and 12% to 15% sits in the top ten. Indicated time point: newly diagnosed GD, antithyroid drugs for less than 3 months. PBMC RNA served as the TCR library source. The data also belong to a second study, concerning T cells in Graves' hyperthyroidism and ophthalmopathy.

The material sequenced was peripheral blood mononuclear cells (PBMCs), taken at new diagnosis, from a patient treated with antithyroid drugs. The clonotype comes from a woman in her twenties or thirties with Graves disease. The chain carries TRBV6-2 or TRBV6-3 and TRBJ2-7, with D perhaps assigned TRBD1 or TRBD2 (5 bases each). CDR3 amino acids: CASQRREYEQYF. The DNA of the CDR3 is TGTGCCAGTCAGCGCAGGGAGTACGAGCAGTACTTC.